This T cell receptor beta chain was identified during a study of CD8 T cells in Susac syndrome. Looking at the study overall: Active disease was present in about six of the sequenced Susac syndrome patients, and remission in roughly 8. When blood was collected, patients with Susac syndrome were therapy-naive, were taking corticosteroids, or were receiving intravenous immunoglobulin alone.

This clonotype was seen just once. The ends were cut back, 4 bases at V and 0 bases at J, with 29 bases in the middle. Germline V lookup: CDR1 LGHDT, CDR2 YNNKEL (reference sequence). This CDR3 region has 21 residues. Reverse transcription of roughly 0.45 to 1 ug RNA was performed with random hexamers. TCRdb processed the immunoSEQ multiplex PCR reads anew with MiXCR; each CDR3 protein has one entry. The sample has about 23,000 distinct CDR3 sequences; around 93% are singletons. Recently defined diagnostic criteria for definite or probable disease were fulfilled by Susac syndrome patients. This sequence originates from a human donor with Susac syndrome. The chain is built from TRBV3-1 and TRBJ2-3, with a tentative D call TRBD2 (5 bases). Specimen: CD8+ T cells from PBMCs. CDR3 sequence: CASSLPPPSLKFGMSTDTQYF. The CDR3, as DNA: TGTGCCAGCAGCCTACCGCCTCCTAGCTTGAAGTTCGGAATGAGCACAGATACGCAGTATTTT.